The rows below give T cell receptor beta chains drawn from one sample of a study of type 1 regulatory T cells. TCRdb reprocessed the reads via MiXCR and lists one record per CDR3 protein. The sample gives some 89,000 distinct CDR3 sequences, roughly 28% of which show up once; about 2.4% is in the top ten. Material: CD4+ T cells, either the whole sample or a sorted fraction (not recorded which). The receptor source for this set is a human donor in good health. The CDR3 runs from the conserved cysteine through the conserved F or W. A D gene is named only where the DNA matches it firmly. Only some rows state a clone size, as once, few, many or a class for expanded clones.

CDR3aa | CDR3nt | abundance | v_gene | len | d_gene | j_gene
CASSPGSGELFF | TGTGCCAGCTCACCGGGATCCGGGGAGCTGTTTTTT | . | TRBV18 | 12 | . | TRBJ2-2
CASSQAGNHNPPLHF | TGTGCCAGCAGCCAAGCAGGGAACCATAATCCACCCCTCCACTTT | . | TRBV7-2 | 15 | . | TRBJ1-6
CASSSGANTGELFF | TGTGCCAGTAGTAGCGGGGCGAACACCGGGGAGCTGTTTTTT | . | TRBV19 | 14 | . | TRBJ2-2
CAGTKDRAYYGYTF | TGTGCCGGGACTAAGGACAGGGCCTACTATGGCTACACCTTC | . | TRBV30 | 14 | TRBD1 | TRBJ1-2
CASSNGQDAVEQYF | TGTGCCAGCAGTAACGGACAGGATGCGGTAGAGCAGTACTTC | few | TRBV3-1 | 14 | TRBD1 | TRBJ2-7
CATSRDRLRGSNYEQYF | TGTGCCACCAGCAGAGATCGGCTTAGGGGGAGTAACTACGAGCAGTACTTC | few | TRBV15 | 17 | . | TRBJ2-7
CSARPGLVSYNEQFF | TGCAGTGCTAGACCGGGACTAGTATCCTACAATGAGCAGTTCTTC | . | TRBV20-1 | 15 | TRBD2 | TRBJ2-1
CASSRRQSAKNIQYF | TGTGCCAGCAGCCGGCGGCAGTCGGCCAAAAACATTCAGTACTTC | . | TRBV11-2 | 15 | . | TRBJ2-4
CASSGPLAGGSEQYF | TGTGCCAGCAGCGGACCCCTAGCGGGAGGATCGGAGCAGTACTTC | . | TRBV11-2 | 15 | TRBD2 | TRBJ2-7
CAISESGLAGAEQYF | TGTGCCATCAGTGAGTCGGGACTAGCGGGAGCCGAGCAGTACTTC | . | TRBV10-3 | 15 | TRBD2 | TRBJ2-7
CASVRRAGMGEQYF | TGTGCCAGCGTGAGGAGGGCAGGGATGGGCGAGCAGTACTTC | few | TRBV6-5 | 14 | . | TRBJ2-7
CAWRFRAETQYF | TGTGCCTGGAGGTTTAGGGCAGAGACCCAGTACTTC | . | TRBV30 | 12 | . | TRBJ2-5
CASSPVGGRRFTEQYF | TGTGCCAGTAGTCCAGTCGGTGGGAGGCGCTTTACCGAGCAGTACTTC | . | TRBV19 | 16 | . | TRBJ2-7
CSAREGVDQPQHF | TGCAGTGCTAGAGAAGGAGTCGATCAGCCCCAGCATTTT | . | TRBV20-1 | 13 | . | TRBJ1-5
CASSFRTSGVSDEQFF | TGTGCCAGCAGCTTCCGGACTAGCGGGGTGTCGGATGAGCAGTTCTTC | few | TRBV11-2 | 16 | TRBD2 | TRBJ2-1
CATRGASTDTQYF | TGTGCCACCCGCGGAGCTAGCACAGATACGCAGTATTTT | . | TRBV3-1 | 13 | . | TRBJ2-3
CASSLEGGTYNEQFF | TGCGCCAGCAGCTTGGAAGGGGGAACCTACAATGAGCAGTTCTTC | . | TRBV5-4 | 15 | . | TRBJ2-1
CASSLVGSGETQYF | TGTGCCAGCAGCTTAGTTGGTTCTGGAGAGACCCAGTACTTC | . | TRBV11-2 | 14 | . | TRBJ2-5
CASSLHGGRSSYNEQFF | TGCGCCAGCAGTTTGCACGGGGGTCGCAGCTCCTACAATGAGCAGTTCTTC | few | TRBV10-1 | 17 | . | TRBJ2-1
CASSYSGGRTSTDTQYF | TGTGCCAGCAGTTACTCTGGCGGGAGGACCAGCACAGATACGCAGTATTTT | few | TRBV6-5 | 17 | TRBD2 | TRBJ2-3
CASSKNPGTNTGELFF | TGTGCCAGCAGCAAAAACCCAGGGACGAACACCGGGGAGCTGTTTTTT | few | TRBV7-3 | 16 | . | TRBJ2-2
CASSKGGLDYGYTF | TGTGCCAGCAGCAAAGGGGGATTGGACTATGGCTACACCTTC | . | TRBV3-1 | 14 | . | TRBJ1-2
CASRSKIESGYTF | TGTGCCAGCAGGAGCAAGATCGAGTCTGGCTACACCTTC | . | TRBV7-2 | 13 | . | TRBJ1-2
CSARVSGVQPQHF | TGCAGTGCTAGAGTATCAGGGGTCCAGCCCCAGCATTTT | . | TRBV20-1 | 13 | . | TRBJ1-5
CAWSVSSNQPQHF | TGTGCCTGGAGTGTCTCTAGCAATCAGCCCCAGCATTTT | few | TRBV30 | 13 | . | TRBJ1-5
CASSLAGPRNEQFF | TGTGCCAGCAGCCTCGCGGGACCTAGAAATGAGCAGTTCTTC | few | TRBV6-2/TRBV6-3 | 14 | . | TRBJ2-1
CASSPGLAGWDQYF | TGTGCCAGCAGCCCGGGACTAGCGGGTTGGGATCAGTACTTC | few | TRBV11-2 | 14 | TRBD2 | TRBJ2-4
CATSDAPTGSPLHF | TGTGCCACCAGTGATGCTCCGACAGGTTCACCCCTCCACTTT | . | TRBV24-1 | 14 | . | TRBJ1-6
CASSYLGTGVHEQYF | TGTGCCAGCAGTTACCTCGGGACAGGGGTTCACGAGCAGTACTTC | . | TRBV6-5 | 15 | TRBD1 | TRBJ2-7
CASTQRGRSNEQFF | TGTGCCAGCACCCAAAGGGGGCGTTCCAATGAGCAGTTCTTC | few | TRBV28 | 14 | TRBD1 | TRBJ2-1
CDSVRAARSSEAFF | TGTGACAGTGTCCGGGCGGCCAGATCCTCTGAAGCTTTCTTT | . | TRBV19 | 14 | . | TRBJ1-1